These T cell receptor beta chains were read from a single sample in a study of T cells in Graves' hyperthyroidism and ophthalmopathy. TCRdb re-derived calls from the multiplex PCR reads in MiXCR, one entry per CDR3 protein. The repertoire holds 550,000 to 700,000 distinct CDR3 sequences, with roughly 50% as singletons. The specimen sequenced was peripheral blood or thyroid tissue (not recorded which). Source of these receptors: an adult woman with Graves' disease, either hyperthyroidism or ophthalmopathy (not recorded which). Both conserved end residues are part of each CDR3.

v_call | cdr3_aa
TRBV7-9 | CASVSSGRYEQYF
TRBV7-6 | CASSRQIGNQPQYF
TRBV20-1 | CSASNRAGAASETQYF
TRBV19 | CASSTLGTSYSNQPQHF
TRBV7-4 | CASSQDPLAGDQETQYF
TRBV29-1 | CSVVFGDRQETQYF
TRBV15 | CATSSSRQGANTEAFF
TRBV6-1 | CASSEAGGDTEAFF
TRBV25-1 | CASSPQQKGYTF
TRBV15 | CATSRDSGQETQYF
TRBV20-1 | CSARGTHGYEQYF
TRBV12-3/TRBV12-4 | CASSLGPQGNTIYF
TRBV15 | CATSGKRVGANVLTF
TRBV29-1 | CSVGAGGAEQYF
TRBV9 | CASSPTAGPPREGYTF
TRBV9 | CASSGGPGNYGYTF
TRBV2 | CASSVRGQDNEQFF
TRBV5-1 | CASSLATVRYGYTF
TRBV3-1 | CASSHGGQHTEAFF
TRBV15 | CAASRGNGPAVF
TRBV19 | CASSTRGWYGYTF
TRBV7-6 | CASSSDRNTIYF
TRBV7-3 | CASSSPPPDTQYF
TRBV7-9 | CASSLQGAVEAFF
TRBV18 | CASSPGTGFQPQHF
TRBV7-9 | CASSLRIGYWNYEQYF
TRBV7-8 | CASAAWRNTGELFF
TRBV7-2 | CASSLTPGPLVFF
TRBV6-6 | CASTEGGELFF
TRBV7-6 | CASSPGGLKPQHF
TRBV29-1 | CSAGTVTNEKLFF
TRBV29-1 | CSETSSGSPGTEAFF
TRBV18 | CASSPLAEETQYF
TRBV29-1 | CSVGGRGTYEQYF
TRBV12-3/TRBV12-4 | CASSQGEGELFF
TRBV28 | CASSLGQNPNQPQHF
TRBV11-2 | CASSPGQEATQETQYF
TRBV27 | CASSFTGGFGELFF
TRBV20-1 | CSAQHSDYEQYF
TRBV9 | CASTPGSMGGELFF
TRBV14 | CASSQDSPEKLFF
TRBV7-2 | CASSPQQGQGFGYGYTF
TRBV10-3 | CAIRTTGGINSPLHF
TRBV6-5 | CASKRGGLGTYEQYF
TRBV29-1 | CSVDFQQKAGGYTF
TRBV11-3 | CASSPTPGGELFF
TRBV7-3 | CASSLSPSLSEQYF
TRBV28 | CASSERWGTYEQYF
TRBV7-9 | CASSSTGSAGELFF
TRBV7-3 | CASSLGEGTGETEAFF
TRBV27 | CASKYGQANSPLHF
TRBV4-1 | CATHPGDGYTF